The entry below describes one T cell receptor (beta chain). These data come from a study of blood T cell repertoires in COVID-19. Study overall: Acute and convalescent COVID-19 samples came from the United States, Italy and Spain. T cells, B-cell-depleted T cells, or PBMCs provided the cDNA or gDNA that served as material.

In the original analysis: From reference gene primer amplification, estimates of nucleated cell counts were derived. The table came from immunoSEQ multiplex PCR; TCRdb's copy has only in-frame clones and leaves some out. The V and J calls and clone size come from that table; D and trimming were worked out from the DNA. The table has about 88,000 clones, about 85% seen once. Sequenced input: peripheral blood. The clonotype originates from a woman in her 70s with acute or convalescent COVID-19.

The CDR3, as DNA: TGTGCCAGCAGCCAAGGGCCAGGGGGCGAGAATCAGCCCCAGCATTTT. The encoded protein is CASSQGPGGENQPQHF. The chain joins TRBV3-1 (or the pseudogene TRBV3-2) to TRBJ1-5, with TRBD1 matching over 8 bases. J was trimmed by 4 bases and V by 1 base; bases with no gene match: 6. The CDR3 covers 16 residues. Germline V gene sequence: CDR1 LGHDT, CDR2 YNNKEL (reference sequence).